Following are 6 T cell receptor beta chains from one sample sequenced in a study of blood T cell repertoires in COVID-19. The data were produced by immunoSEQ multiplex PCR, yet TCRdb's version contains in-frame clones alone and is incomplete. The data hold around 430,000 clones, with 88% observed a single time. The sample consisted of peripheral blood. Receptors were obtained from a woman aged 45-65 years with COVID-19, enrolled during active disease.

In this sample, this clone turned up a few times. V and J are TRBV25-1 and TRBJ2-2; 9 bases are shared with TRBD1. Trimming removed 5 bases from V and 0 bases from J; junction bases left unmatched: 4. Germline V gene lookup returns CDR1 MGHDK and CDR2 SYGVNS. The CDR3 extends over 16 amino acids. The CDR3 DNA is TGTGCCAGCAGTCCCCGGGACAGGGCGAACACCGGGGAGCTGTTTTTT. Its protein is CASSPRDRANTGELFF.

V usage is TRBV9 and J usage is TRBJ1-2, with 7 bases lining up with TRBD1. V lost 3 bases and J lost 5; bases outside the gene matches: 7. The CDR3 contains 14 residues. Germline V CDR1 and CDR2: SGDLS, YYNGEE. This chain's CDR3 is CASSAGTDYYGYTF. DNA of the CDR3: TGTGCCAGCAGCGCGGGGACAGATTATTATGGCTACACCTTC.

This chain joins TRBV29-1 and TRBJ1-2, with D perhaps TRBD1 (6 bases). The V gene's germline CDR1 is SQVTM and CDR2 ANQGSEA. This CDR3 spans 12 amino acids. Trimming shortened V by 8 bases and J by 2 bases, and 12 bases separated the two germline ends. The CDR3 sequence is CSTWTANYGYTF. DNA for the CDR3: TGCAGCACCTGGACAGCAAACTATGGCTACACCTTC.

This chain connects TRBV10-1 to TRBJ2-3; tentatively, D is TRBD2 (5 bases). The CDR3 has 14 amino acids. Germline CDR1 WNHNN, CDR2 SYGVQD (reference sequence). V shed 4 bases and J shed 2 bases, with 10 bases lying between them. The CDR3 nucleotides are TGCGCCAGCAGTGCGGACTCTCTCACAGATACGCAGTATTTT. Translated, it gives CASSADSLTDTQYF.

The chain has TRBV27 and TRBJ2-1; perhaps TRBD2 as D (5 bases). Per the germline V gene, CDR1 is MNHEY and CDR2 is SMNVEV (reference sequence). This CDR3 has 16 amino acids. Deletions cut 8 bases from V and 2 bases from J, with 19 bases between. The CDR3 nucleotides are TGTGCCAGCGCTGATTTACGGGATATTGCCTACAATGAGCAGTTCTTC. It yields the protein CASADLRDIAYNEQFF.

This clone was seen once. The V gene is TRBV5-6, the J gene TRBJ1-1, with 11 bases lining up with TRBD1. CDR3 length: 14 amino acids. V lost 2 bases, J lost 7 bases, and 4 bases stayed unmatched. Germline V gene sequence: CDR1 SGHDT, CDR2 YYEEEE. As DNA, the CDR3 is TGTGCCAGCAGCTTTGGACAGGGGGCGATTGAAGCTTTCTTT. Translated, it gives CASSFGQGAIEAFF.